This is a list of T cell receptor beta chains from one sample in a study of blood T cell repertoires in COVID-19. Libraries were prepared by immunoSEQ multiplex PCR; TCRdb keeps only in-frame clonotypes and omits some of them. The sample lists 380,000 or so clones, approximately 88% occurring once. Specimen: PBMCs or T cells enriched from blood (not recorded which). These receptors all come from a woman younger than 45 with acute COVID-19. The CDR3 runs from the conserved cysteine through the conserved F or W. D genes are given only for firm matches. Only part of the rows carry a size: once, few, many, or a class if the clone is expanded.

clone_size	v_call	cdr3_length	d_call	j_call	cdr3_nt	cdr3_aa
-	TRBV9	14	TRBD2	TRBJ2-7	TGTGCCAGCAGCGTCGGGGGGGCTATTTACGAGCAGTACTTC	CASSVGGAIYEQYF
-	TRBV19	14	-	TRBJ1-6	TGTGCCAGTAGTATTTCTCCGGAGAATTCACCCCTCCACTTT	CASSISPENSPLHF
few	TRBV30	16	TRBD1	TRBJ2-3	TGTGCCTGGAACAGCCCGGGACAGGGTGGTAGAGATACGCAGTATTTT	CAWNSPGQGGRDTQYF
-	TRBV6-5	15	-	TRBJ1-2	TGTGCCAGCACCGAGAGCCCTGGGCGGGGCTATGGCTACACCTTC	CASTESPGRGYGYTF
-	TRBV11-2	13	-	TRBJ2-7	TGTGCCAGCAGCTTATCGGTCCTCTACGAGCAGTACTTC	CASSLSVLYEQYF
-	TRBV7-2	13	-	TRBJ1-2	TGTGCCAGCAGCTTAGAATCAGGGAATGGCTACACCTTC	CASSLESGNGYTF
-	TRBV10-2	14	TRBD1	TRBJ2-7	TGCGCCAGCAGGGGGGACAGCAGATTATACGAGCAGTACTTC	CASRGDSRLYEQYF
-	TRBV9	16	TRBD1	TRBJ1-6	TGTGCCAGCAGCGCAACGCAGGACAGGAGGAATTCACCCCTCCACTTT	CASSATQDRRNSPLHF
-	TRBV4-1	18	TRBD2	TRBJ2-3	TGCGCCAGCAGCCAGTATCCAACTAGCGGGGGCCGCACAGATACGCAGTATTTT	CASSQYPTSGGRTDTQYF
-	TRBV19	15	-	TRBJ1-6	TGTGCCAGTAGTGGTTTGAGCTCCTATAATTCACCCCTCCACTTT	CASSGLSSYNSPLHF
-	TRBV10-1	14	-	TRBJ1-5	TGCGCCAGCAGCCCCGCGGGGGTCAATCAGCCCCAGCATTTT	CASSPAGVNQPQHF
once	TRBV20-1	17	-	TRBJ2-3	TGCAGTGCTAGTGGGTTTGGCAGGGGATCAGACACAGATACGCAGTATTTT	CSASGFGRGSDTDTQYF
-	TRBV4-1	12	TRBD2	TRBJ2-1	TGCGCCAGCAGCCAGGGAGGGTATGAGCAGTTCTTC	CASSQGGYEQFF
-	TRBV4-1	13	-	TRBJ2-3	TGCGCCAGCAGCCAAGGGAGGTCGGATACGCAGTATTTT	CASSQGRSDTQYF
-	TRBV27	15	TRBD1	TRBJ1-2	TGTGCCAGCAGAGCACAGGGGGCAACTAACTATGGCTACACCTTC	CASRAQGATNYGYTF
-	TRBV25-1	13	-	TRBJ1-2	TGTGCCAGCACCGGCTCGGGGGGGGATGGCTACACCTTC	CASTGSGGDGYTF
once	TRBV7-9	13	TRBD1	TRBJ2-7	TGTGCCAGCAGCTCGACAGGGAAGTACGAGCAGTACTTC	CASSSTGKYEQYF
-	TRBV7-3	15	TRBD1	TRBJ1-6	TGTGCCAGCAGCCAATCCGGGACAGGGGATTCACCCCTCCACTTT	CASSQSGTGDSPLHF
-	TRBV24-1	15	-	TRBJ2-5	TGTGCCACCAGTGCTCGCACAGCAGTCCTGGAGACCCAGTACTTC	CATSARTAVLETQYF
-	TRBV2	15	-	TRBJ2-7	TGTGCCAGCAGGGCTGACATGGCAGGGGCCTACGAGCAGTACTTC	CASRADMAGAYEQYF
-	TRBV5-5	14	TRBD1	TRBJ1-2	TGTGCCAGCAGCTCACGGGACAGGGTATATGGCTACACCTTC	CASSSRDRVYGYTF
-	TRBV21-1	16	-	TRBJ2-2	TGTGCCAGCAGCCCTGCGGGGGACGGCCACACCGGGGAGCTGTTTTTT	CASSPAGDGHTGELFF
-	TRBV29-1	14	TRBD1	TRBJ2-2	TGCAGCGCTGGTCCGCAGGGGGTGACCGGGGAGCTGTTTTTT	CSAGPQGVTGELFF
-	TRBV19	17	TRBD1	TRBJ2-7	TGTGCCAGTAGCCGATACGGGACAGCCCTGAGCTCCTACGAGCAGTACTTC	CASSRYGTALSSYEQYF
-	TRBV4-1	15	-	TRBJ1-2	TGCGCCAGCAGCCAATATGAGGTACAGGGTTGGGGCTACACCTTC	CASSQYEVQGWGYTF
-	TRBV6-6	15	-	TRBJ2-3	TGTGCCAGCAGTTTCTTCGGGTACGGCACAGATACGCAGTATTTT	CASSFFGYGTDTQYF
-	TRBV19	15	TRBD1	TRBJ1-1	TGTGCCAGGCTACCAGACAGGGAGGAGAACACTGAAGCTTTCTTT	CARLPDREENTEAFF
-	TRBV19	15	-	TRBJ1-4	TGTGCCAGTAGTCCCCGCGGGGGGCTTAATGAAAAACTGTTTTTT	CASSPRGGLNEKLFF